This TCR beta chain is drawn from a study of blood T cell repertoires in COVID-19. About the research overall: Donors in the United States, Italy and Spain gave samples during acute or convalescent COVID-19. In each case, the material was cDNA or gDNA derived from T cells, B-cell-depleted T cells, or PBMCs.

Germline CDR1 and CDR2: SGHNT and YYREEE (reference sequence). The CDR3 is 12 amino acids. The germline V and J ends were trimmed by 2 bases and 6 bases, with 8 bases remaining between them. Original handling: By means of reference gene primer amplification, nucleated cell counts were estimated. The assay was immunoSEQ multiplex PCR, and TCRdb's table has in-frame clones only and misses some. That table supplies the V and J calls and clone size; D and trimming were determined from the DNA. The table records roughly 300,000 clones, around 86% of them present only once. The chain employs TRBV5-4 and TRBJ1-1, with D hard to call. The receptor was derived from a woman in her fifties or sixties with active or convalescent COVID-19. The specimen sequenced was peripheral blood. CDR3 amino acids: CASSFMSPEAFF. CDR3 sequence (DNA): TGTGCCAGCAGCTTTATGAGTCCTGAAGCTTTCTTT. Together with reference TRBV5-4 and TRBJ1-1, the CDR3 gives the full variable domain: ETGVTQSPTHLIKTRGQQVTLRCSSQSGHNTVSWYQQALGQGPQFIFQYYREEENGRGNFPPRFSGLQFPNYSSELNVNALELDDSALYLCASSFMSPEAFFGQGTRLTVV.